This T cell receptor beta chain was sequenced for a study of shared clonotypes between healthy human individuals. Overall study findings and caveats: Shared across several donors were 5% to 6% of the naive CD4 clonotypes.

Trimming left V 8 bases short and J 8 bases short, with 9 bases between. This CDR3 contains 11 residues. In germline, CDR1 is MNHEY, CDR2 SMNVEV (reference sequence). Sorted-subset replicate PCR reactions were performed with 200 ng DNA, corresponding to about 32,000 T cell genomes. Sequencing used immunoSEQ multiplex PCR; TCRdb keeps in-frame clones, though not all of them. The repertoire holds 500,000 to 700,000 clones, with approximately 96% as singletons. On this clone itself: Its antigen is unidentified.

Selected positively for CCR7 and CD45RO-negative, naive CD8 cells excluded terminally differentiated effector memory CD45RA+ cells. Donors, without exception, were Caucasian adults residing in Nashville, Tennessee. The receptor was derived from a woman aged 25 to 39 in good health. The sample was naive CD8+ T cells sorted from blood. The chain links TRBV27 to TRBJ2-2, with D perhaps given as TRBD1 or TRBD2 (5 bases each). In nucleotides, the CDR3 is TGTGCCAGCGGTGGGGGAGGGGAGCTGTTTTTT. Amino acid sequence: CASGGGGELFF.